The 5 T cell receptor beta chains listed next were all sequenced from one sample in a study of blood T cells in healthy people across ages. Together with a sample-barcoded 5' primer, a J-beta primer mix was included in a second PCR lasting roughly 7 to 11 cycles. TCRdb redid the calling of the 5' RACE reads with MiXCR, one entry per CDR3 protein. The sample has about 640,000 distinct CDR3 sequences; approximately 40% are singletons. Sequencing was carried out using blood. Source of these receptors: a man at least 80 years old in good health.

The chain employs TRBV11-3 and TRBJ2-5; 8 bases are a match to TRBD1. CDR1 SGHNT and CDR2 YENEEA come from the germline V gene. V dropped 5 bases and J dropped 11; count of bases not matched to a gene: 13. The CDR3 spans 14 residues. The CDR3 here is CASSRTGNVREQYF. The CDR3 region has the DNA TGTGCCAGCAGCCGGACAGGGAATGTTAGGGAGCAGTACTTC.

Turning to this clonotype: One end of the junction does not line up with germline, which may come from a read error. V and J are TRBV7-3 and TRBJ2-6, with 8 bases that match TRBD2. The CDR3 consists of 15 residues. Germline V gives CDR1 SGHTA, CDR2 FQGTGA. The CDR3 sequence is CASNPLSAGANVPTF. CDR3 nucleotides: TGTGCCAGCAACCCCTTATCAGCGGGGGCCAACGTCCCGACTTTC. The full variable domain, its missing parts supplied by reference TRBV7-3 and TRBJ2-6, is GAGVSQTPSNKVTEKGKYVELRCDPISGHTALYWYRQSLGQGPEFLIYFQGTGAADDSGLPNDRFFAVRPEGSVSTLKIQRTERGDSAVYLCASNPLSAGANVPTFGAGSRLTVL.

This clonotype was observed a few times. The V gene is TRBV20-1, the J gene TRBJ2-3, with 8 bases fitting TRBD2. The germline gives CDR1 DFQATT, CDR2 SNEGSKA (reference sequence). The trim removed 3 bases at V and 4 bases at J, leaving 9 bases unmatched. The CDR3 loop spans 15 amino acids. The CDR3 is CSASRSGSGSDTQYF. The CDR3 DNA reads TGCAGTGCTAGTAGGAGCGGGAGTGGGTCAGATACGCAGTATTTT.

The chain has TRBV6-2 or TRBV6-3 and TRBJ1-6; 8 bases fit TRBD1. V was pared by 8 bases and J by 8 bases, with 8 bases of the junction left unmatched. Germline-derived CDR1 and CDR2 are MNHEY and SVGEGT. This CDR3 contains 14 residues. CDR3: CASPRTGWDSPLHF. The CDR3 nucleotides are TGTGCCAGCCCACGGACAGGGTGGGATTCACCCCTCCACTTT.

J is TRBJ2-2 and V is TRBV2; no definite D call. V was trimmed by 3 bases and J by 5 bases, leaving 7 bases between them. The CDR3 sequence is 13 residues long. The V gene's germline CDR1 is SNHLY and CDR2 FYNNEI. DNA for the CDR3: TGTGCCAGCAGTGATCTCAGGACCGGGGAGCTGTTTTTT. Its translation: CASSDLRTGELFF.